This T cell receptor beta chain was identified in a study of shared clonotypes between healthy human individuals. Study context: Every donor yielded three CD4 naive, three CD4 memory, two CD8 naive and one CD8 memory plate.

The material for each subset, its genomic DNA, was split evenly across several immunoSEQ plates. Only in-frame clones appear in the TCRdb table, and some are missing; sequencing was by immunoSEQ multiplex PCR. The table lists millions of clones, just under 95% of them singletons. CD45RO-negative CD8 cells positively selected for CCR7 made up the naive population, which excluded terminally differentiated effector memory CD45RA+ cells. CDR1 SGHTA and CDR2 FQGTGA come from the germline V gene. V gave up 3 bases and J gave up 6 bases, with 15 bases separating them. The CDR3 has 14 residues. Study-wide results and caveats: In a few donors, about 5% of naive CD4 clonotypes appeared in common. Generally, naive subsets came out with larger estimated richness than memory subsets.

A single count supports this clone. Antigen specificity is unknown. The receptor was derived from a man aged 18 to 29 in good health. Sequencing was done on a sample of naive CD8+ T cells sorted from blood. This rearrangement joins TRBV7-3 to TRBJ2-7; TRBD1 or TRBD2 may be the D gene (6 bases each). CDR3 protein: CASSFDGGIGEQYF. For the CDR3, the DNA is TGTGCCAGCAGCTTCGACGGGGGCATTGGCGAGCAGTACTTC.